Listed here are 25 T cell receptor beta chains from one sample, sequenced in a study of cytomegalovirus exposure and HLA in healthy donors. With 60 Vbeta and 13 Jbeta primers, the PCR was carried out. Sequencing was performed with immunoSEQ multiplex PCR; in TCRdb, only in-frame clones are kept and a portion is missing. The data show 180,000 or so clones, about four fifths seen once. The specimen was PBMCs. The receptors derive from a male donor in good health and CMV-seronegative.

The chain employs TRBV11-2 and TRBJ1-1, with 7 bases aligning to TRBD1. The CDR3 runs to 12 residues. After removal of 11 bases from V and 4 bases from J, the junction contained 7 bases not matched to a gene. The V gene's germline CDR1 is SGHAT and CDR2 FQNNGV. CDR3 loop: CAEKGASTEAFF. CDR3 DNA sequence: TGTGCCGAGAAGGGGGCCAGCACTGAAGCTTTCTTT.

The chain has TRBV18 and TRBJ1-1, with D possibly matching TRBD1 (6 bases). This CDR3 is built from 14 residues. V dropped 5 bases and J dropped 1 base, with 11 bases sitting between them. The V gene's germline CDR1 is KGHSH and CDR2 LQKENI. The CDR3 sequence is CASSSRQENTEAFF. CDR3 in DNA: TGTGCCAGCTCATCAAGACAGGAGAACACTGAAGCTTTCTTT.

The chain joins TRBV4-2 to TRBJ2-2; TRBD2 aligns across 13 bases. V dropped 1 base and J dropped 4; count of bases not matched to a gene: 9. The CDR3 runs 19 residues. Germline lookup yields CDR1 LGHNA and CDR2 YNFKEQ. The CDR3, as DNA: TGTGCCAGCAGCCAAGCCCTAATACTAGCGGGAGGGCCCACCGGGGAGCTGTTTTTT. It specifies CASSQALILAGGPTGELFF.

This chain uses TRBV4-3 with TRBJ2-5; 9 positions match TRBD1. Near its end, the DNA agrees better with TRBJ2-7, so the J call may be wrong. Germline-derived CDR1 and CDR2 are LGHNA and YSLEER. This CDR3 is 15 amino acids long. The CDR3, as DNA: TGCGCCAGCAGCCAAGATGGGACAGGGATGGGCGAGCAGTACTTC. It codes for CASSQDGTGMGEQYF.

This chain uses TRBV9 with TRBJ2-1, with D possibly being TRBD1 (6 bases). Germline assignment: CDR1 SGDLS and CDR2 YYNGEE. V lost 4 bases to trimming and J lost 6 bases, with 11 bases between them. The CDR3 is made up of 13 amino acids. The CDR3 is CASSTQTGNEQFF. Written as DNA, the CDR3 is TGTGCCAGCAGCACCCAGACAGGCAATGAGCAGTTCTTC.

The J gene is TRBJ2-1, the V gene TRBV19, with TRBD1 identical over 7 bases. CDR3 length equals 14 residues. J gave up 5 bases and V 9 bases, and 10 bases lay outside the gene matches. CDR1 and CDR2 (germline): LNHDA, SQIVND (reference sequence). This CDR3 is CASAKGAGHNEQFF. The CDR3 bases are TGTGCCAGCGCCAAGGGGGCAGGTCACAATGAGCAGTTCTTC. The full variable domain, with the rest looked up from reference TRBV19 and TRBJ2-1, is DGGITQSPKYLFRKEGQNVTLSCEQNLNHDAMYWYRQDPGQGLRLIYYSQIVNDFQKGDIAEGYSVSREKKESFPLTVTSAQKNPTAFYLCASAKGAGHNEQFFGPGTRLTVL.

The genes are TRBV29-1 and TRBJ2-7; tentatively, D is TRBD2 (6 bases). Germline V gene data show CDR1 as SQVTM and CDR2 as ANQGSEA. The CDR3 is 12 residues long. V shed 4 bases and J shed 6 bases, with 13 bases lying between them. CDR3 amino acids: CSVALRGGEQYF. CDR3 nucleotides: TGCAGCGTTGCTCTAAGGGGAGGCGAGCAGTACTTC.

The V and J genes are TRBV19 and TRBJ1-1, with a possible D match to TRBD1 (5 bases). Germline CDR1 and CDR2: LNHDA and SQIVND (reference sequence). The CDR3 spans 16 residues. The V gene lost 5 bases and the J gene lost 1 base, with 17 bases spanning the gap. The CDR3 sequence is CASSERLGVGNTEAFF. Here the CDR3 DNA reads TGTGCCAGTAGTGAACGCCTAGGGGTGGGGAACACTGAAGCTTTCTTT.

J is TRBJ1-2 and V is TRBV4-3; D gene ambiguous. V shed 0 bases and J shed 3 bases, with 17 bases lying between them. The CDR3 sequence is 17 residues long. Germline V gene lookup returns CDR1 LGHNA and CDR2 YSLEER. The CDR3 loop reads CASSQEAPGEWDYGYTF. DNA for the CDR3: TGCGCCAGCAGCCAAGAAGCCCCCGGGGAATGGGACTATGGCTACACCTTC.

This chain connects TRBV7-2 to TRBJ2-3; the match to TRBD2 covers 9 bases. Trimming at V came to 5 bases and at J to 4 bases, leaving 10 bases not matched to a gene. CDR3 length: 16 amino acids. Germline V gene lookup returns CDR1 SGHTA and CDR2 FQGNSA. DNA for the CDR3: TGTGCCAGCAGCCCCCTCCGCGGGAGGGAGCCAGATACGCAGTATTTT. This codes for CASSPLRGREPDTQYF. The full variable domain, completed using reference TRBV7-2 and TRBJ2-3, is GAGVSQSPSNKVTEKGKDVELRCDPISGHTALYWYRQSLGQGLEFLIYFQGNSAPDKSGLPSDRFSAERTGGSVSTLTIQRTQQEDSAVYLCASSPLRGREPDTQYFGPGTRLTVL.

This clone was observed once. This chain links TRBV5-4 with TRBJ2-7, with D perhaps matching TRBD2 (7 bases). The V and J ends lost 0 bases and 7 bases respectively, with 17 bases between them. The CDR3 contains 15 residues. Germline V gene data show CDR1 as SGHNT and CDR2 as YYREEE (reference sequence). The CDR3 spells CASSLGGGEATEQYF. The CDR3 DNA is TGTGCCAGCAGCTTGGGAGGGGGGGAGGCTACAGAGCAGTACTTC.

CDR3 sequence reads: CASRKNRDGAGELFF. Here the CDR3 DNA reads TGTGCCAGCAGGAAAAACAGGGACGGGGCCGGGGAGCTGTTTTTT. The chain joins TRBV6-5 to TRBJ2-2; TRBD1 is a possible D gene (6 bases). The V and J ends lost 6 bases and 6 bases respectively, with 17 bases between them. The CDR3 length is 15 residues. Germline V lookup: CDR1 MNHEY, CDR2 SVGAGI.

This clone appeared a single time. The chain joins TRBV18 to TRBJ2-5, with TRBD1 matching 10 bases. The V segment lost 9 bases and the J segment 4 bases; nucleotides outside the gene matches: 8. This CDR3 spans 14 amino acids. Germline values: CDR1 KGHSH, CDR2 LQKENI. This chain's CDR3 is CASQQDRGSETQYF. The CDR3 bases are TGTGCCAGTCAACAGGACAGGGGGTCAGAGACCCAGTACTTC.

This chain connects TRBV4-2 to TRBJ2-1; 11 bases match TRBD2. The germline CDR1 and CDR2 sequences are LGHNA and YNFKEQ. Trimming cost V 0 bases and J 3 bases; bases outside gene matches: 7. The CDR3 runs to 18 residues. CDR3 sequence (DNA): TGTGCCAGCAGCCAAGATTCGCTAGCGGGAGGATTCTACAATGAGCAGTTCTTC. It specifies CASSQDSLAGGFYNEQFF.

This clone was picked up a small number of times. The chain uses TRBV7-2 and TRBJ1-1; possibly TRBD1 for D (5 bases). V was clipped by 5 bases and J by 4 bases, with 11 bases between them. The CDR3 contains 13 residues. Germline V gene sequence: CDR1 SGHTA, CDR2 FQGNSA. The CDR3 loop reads CASSPGVGTEAFF. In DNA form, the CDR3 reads TGTGCCAGCAGCCCGGGGGTCGGCACTGAAGCTTTCTTT.

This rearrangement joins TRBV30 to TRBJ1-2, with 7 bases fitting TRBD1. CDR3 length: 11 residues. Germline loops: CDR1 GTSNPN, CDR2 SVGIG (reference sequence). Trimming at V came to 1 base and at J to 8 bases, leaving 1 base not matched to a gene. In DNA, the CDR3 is TGTGCCTGGAGTGGAGGGGGCGGCTACACCTTC. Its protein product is CAWSGGGGYTF.

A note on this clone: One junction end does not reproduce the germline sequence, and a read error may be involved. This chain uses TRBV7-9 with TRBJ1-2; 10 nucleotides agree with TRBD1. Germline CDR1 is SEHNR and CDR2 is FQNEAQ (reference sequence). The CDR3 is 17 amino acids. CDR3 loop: CSSSLKTGGFGDYGYTF. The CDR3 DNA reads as TGTTCCAGCAGCCTTAAGACAGGGGGCTTTGGGGACTATGGCTACACCTTC. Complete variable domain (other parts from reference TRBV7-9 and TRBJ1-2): DTGVSQNPRHKITKRGQNVTFRCDPISEHNRLYWYRQTLGQGPEFLTYFQNEAQLEKSRLLSDRFSAERPKGSFSTLEIQRTEQGDSAMYLCSSSLKTGGFGDYGYTFGSGTRLTVV.

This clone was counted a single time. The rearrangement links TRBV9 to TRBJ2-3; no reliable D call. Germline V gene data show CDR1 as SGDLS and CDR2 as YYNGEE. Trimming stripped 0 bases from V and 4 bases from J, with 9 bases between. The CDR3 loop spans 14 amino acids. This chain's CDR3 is CASSVVSVPDTQYF. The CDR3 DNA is TGTGCCAGCAGCGTAGTGTCAGTCCCAGATACGCAGTATTTT.

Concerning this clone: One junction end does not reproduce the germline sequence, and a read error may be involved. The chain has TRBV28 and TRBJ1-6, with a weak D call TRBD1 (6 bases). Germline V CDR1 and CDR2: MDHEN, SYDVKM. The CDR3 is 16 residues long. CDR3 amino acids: CASRGGGEPLNSPLHF. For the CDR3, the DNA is TGTGCCAGCAGAGGAGGGGGGGAACCCCTCAATTCACCTCTCCACTTT.

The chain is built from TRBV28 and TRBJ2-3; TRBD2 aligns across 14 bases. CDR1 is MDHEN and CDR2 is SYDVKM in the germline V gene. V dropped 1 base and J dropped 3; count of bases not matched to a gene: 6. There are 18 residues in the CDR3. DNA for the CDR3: TGTGCCAGCAGTTTATTAGGGACTAGCGGGAGTCTGACAGATACGCAGTATTTT. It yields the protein CASSLLGTSGSLTDTQYF.

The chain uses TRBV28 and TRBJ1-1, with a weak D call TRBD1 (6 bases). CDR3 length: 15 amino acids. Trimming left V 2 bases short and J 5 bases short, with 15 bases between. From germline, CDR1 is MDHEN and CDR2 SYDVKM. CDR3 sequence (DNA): TGTGCCAGCAGTTTAGTGATCGGGGGGCGTACTGAAGCTTTCTTT. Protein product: CASSLVIGGRTEAFF. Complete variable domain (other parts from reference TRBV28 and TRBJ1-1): DVKVTQSSRYLVKRTGEKVFLECVQDMDHENMFWYRQDPGLGLRLIYFSYDVKMKEKGDIPEGYSVSREKKERFSLILESASTNQTSMYLCASSLVIGGRTEAFFGQGTRLTVV.

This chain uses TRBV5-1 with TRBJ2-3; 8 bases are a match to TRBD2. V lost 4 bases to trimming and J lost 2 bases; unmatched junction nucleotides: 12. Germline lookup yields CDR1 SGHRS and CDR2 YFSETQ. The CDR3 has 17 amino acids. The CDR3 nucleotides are TGCGCCAGCAGCCCGGGGCTGCGGGGGGCCCCCACAGATACGCAGTATTTT. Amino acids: CASSPGLRGAPTDTQYF. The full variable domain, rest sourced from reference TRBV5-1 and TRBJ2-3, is KAGVTQTPRYLIKTRGQQVTLSCSPISGHRSVSWYQQTPGQGLQFLFEYFSETQRNKGNFPGRFSGRQFSNSRSEMNVSTLELGDSALYLCASSPGLRGAPTDTQYFGPGTRLTVL.

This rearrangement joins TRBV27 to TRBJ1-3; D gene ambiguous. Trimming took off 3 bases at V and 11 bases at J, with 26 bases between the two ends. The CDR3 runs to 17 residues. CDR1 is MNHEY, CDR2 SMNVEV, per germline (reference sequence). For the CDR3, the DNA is TGTGCCAGCAGTTTTAACGTTGGGAGTGGTTCCTCGGCCCCCATATATTTT. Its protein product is CASSFNVGSGSSAPIYF.

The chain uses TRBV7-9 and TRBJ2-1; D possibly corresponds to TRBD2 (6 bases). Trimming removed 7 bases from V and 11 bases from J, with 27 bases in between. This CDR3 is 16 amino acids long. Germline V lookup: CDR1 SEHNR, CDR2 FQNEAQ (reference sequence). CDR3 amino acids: CASTRWSGGVGGKQFF. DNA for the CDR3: TGTGCCAGCACCCGTTGGTCTGGAGGGGTAGGAGGGAAGCAGTTCTTC.

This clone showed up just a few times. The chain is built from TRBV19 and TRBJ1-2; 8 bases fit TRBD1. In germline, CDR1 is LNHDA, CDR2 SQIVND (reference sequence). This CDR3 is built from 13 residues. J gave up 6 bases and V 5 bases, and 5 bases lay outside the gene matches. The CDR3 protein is CASSEQGGHGYTF. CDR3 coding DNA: TGTGCCAGTAGTGAACAGGGGGGACATGGCTACACCTTC.